This TCR beta chain appears in the sequencing data of a study of cytomegalovirus exposure and HLA in healthy donors. The study's findings and limits: There were reportedly fewer N-insertions in an Asian-associated ancestry cluster than the approximately 600-donor mean, in a later analysis. A few of the chains that were CMV-associated were confirmed in vitro to be specific for CMV antigens. Per published accounts, TCR beta sequences correctly predicted the HLA-A and HLA-B alleles of most subjects.

The length of the CDR3 is 14 residues. Per the germline V gene, CDR1 is MNHEY and CDR2 is SMNVEV (reference sequence). V was clipped by 8 bases and J by 1 base, with 14 bases between them. Concerning this clone itself: The antigen remains undetermined.

60 Vbeta and 13 Jbeta primers were used in PCR. In the original analysis: In a later analysis, 79 million or so unique TCR beta chains included roughly 11 million shared by two or more donors. The protocol was immunoSEQ multiplex PCR, while the TCRdb copy is restricted to in-frame clones and leaves out a portion. V, J and clone size were drawn from that table, and D and trimming were deduced from the DNA. The data hold 160,000 or so clones, with about 80% observed a single time. The origin of this receptor is a man between 18 and 29 years old in good health and CMV-seropositive. The J gene is TRBJ1-1, the V gene TRBV27; D might be TRBD1 (5 bases). Sequencing was done on a sample of PBMCs. As DNA, the CDR3 is TGTGCCAGCCAACAAGGGGAGGGGAACACTGAAGCTTTCTTT. Residues: CASQQGEGNTEAFF.